Listed here are 29 T cell receptor beta chains from one sample, sequenced in a study of cytomegalovirus exposure and HLA in healthy donors. Amplification used 60 Vbeta primers and 13 Jbeta primers. Produced via immunoSEQ multiplex PCR; TCRdb's table is partial and in-frame only. Here the sample spans about 180,000 clones, roughly 70% being singletons. Sequencing was performed on PBMCs. The source is a male donor in good health and CMV-seronegative.

The V and J genes are TRBV6-5 and TRBJ2-1; 9 bases fit TRBD2. The CDR3 is 16 amino acids. Germline loops: CDR1 MNHEY, CDR2 SVGAGI. J lost 2 bases, V lost 2 bases, and 4 bases had no gene match. The CDR3 nucleotides read TGTGCCAGCAGTTACGCGGGAGGGAGGGCCTACAATGAGCAGTTCTTC. Its protein is CASSYAGGRAYNEQFF.

The chain links TRBV15 to TRBJ2-2; D may be TRBD1 (5 bases). Trimming took off 1 base at V and 1 base at J, with 10 bases between the two ends. Per the germline V gene, CDR1 is LNHNV and CDR2 is YYDKDF (reference sequence). The CDR3 is 16 amino acids. CDR3 sequence reads: CATSRGGRENTGELFF. CDR3 sequence (DNA): TGTGCCACCAGCAGAGGGGGCAGGGAGAACACCGGGGAGCTGTTTTTT.

The chain has TRBV6-6 and TRBJ1-5; D perhaps matches TRBD1 (6 bases). CDR1 and CDR2 (germline): MNHNY, SVGAGI (reference sequence). This CDR3 comprises 15 residues. V dropped 7 bases and J dropped 9 bases, with 22 bases sitting between them. The CDR3 DNA follows: TGTGCCAGCATTCTCGACATGACAGGCCAGACGCCCCAGCATTTT. It specifies CASILDMTGQTPQHF.

This rearrangement joins TRBV28 to TRBJ2-1; 8 nucleotides match TRBD1. This CDR3 is 11 amino acids long. V gave up 8 bases and J gave up 7 bases; unmatched junction bases: 1. Germline CDR1 MDHEN, CDR2 SYDVKM. CDR3 coding DNA: TGTGCCAGCGGACAGGGAAATGAGCAGTTCTTC. It is translated as CASGQGNEQFF. The entire variable domain, with the rest obtained from reference TRBV28 and TRBJ2-1, is as follows: DVKVTQSSRYLVKRTGEKVFLECVQDMDHENMFWYRQDPGLGLRLIYFSYDVKMKEKGDIPEGYSVSREKKERFSLILESASTNQTSMYLCASGQGNEQFFGPGTRLTVL.

There are a few counts of this clone. The rearrangement links TRBV6-1 to TRBJ1-5; D might be TRBD1 (6 bases). CDR3 length equals 17 residues. Germline CDR1 MNHNS, CDR2 SASEGT. V was cut by 0 bases and J by 6 bases, with 18 bases left in between. The CDR3 region is CASSEAPGYRVGQPQHF. Here the CDR3 DNA reads TGTGCCAGCAGTGAAGCTCCGGGCTACAGGGTAGGTCAGCCCCAGCATTTT.

The rearrangement joins TRBV29-1 to TRBJ2-7; maybe TRBD2 (6 bases). The CDR3 sequence is 13 residues long. V lost 7 bases and J 4 bases, leaving 17 bases between the germline ends. Germline-derived CDR1 and CDR2 are SQVTM and ANQGSEA. CDR3 bases: TGCAGCGCCCGTAGGGAGGAATTTTACGAGCAGTACTTC. This translates into CSARREEFYEQYF.

The chain recombines TRBV11-3 with TRBJ1-1, with D possibly TRBD1 on 6 matching bases. V was cut by 1 base and J by 8 bases, with 11 bases left in between. The CDR3 is made up of 13 amino acids. Germline-derived CDR1 and CDR2 are SGHNT and YENEEA. CDR3 sequence reads: CASSLAQGREAFF. Here the CDR3 DNA reads TGTGCCAGCAGCTTAGCCCAGGGGAGAGAAGCTTTCTTT.

The gene calls are TRBV25-1 and TRBJ2-2; maybe TRBD2 (7 bases). V lost 4 bases to trimming and J lost 1 base, with 13 bases between them. The CDR3 contains 16 residues. Looked up from germline, CDR1 is MGHDK and CDR2 is SYGVNS. CDR3 in DNA: TGTGCCAGCAGTGGGGGGGGACAAGGGAACACCGGGGAGCTGTTTTTT. Its translation: CASSGGGQGNTGELFF.

This clone has just a few counts. V is TRBV4-1 and J is TRBJ1-4; D is uncertain. Trimming cost V 3 bases and J 0 bases, with 5 bases left between them. The CDR3 has 14 residues. Germline V lookup: CDR1 MGHRA, CDR2 YSYEKL. The CDR3 DNA reads as TGCGCCAGCAGCCATTCAGCAACTAATGAAAAACTGTTTTTT. Its protein is CASSHSATNEKLFF.

The rearrangement joins TRBV4-1 to TRBJ1-1; 10 positions agree with TRBD1. From germline, CDR1 is MGHRA and CDR2 YSYEKL. The CDR3 is 14 amino acids. V was clipped by 4 bases and J by 6 bases; unmatched bases: 5. The DNA for the CDR3 is TGCGCCAGCAGCCGACGACAGGGGGCGGCTGAAGCTTTCTTT. Residues: CASSRRQGAAEAFF.

Points on this clone: At the DNA level, this CDR3 is encoded by other sequences in the same sample as well. The rearrangement uses TRBV5-6 and TRBJ2-5; TRBD2 is a possible D gene (5 bases). V lost 4 bases to trimming and J lost 4 bases, with 8 bases between them. CDR3 length: 12 amino acids. Germline loops: CDR1 SGHDT, CDR2 YYEEEE. The CDR3 sequence is CASSPGGETQYF. In DNA form, the CDR3 reads TGTGCCAGCAGCCCCGGAGGAGAGACCCAGTACTTC.

The chain carries TRBV27 and TRBJ2-5; 9 bases map to TRBD2. The trim removed 5 bases at V and 5 bases at J, leaving 3 bases unmatched. Germline-derived CDR1 and CDR2 are MNHEY and SMNVEV (reference sequence). The CDR3 spans 13 residues. The CDR3 nucleotides are TGTGCCAGCAGTCTACTAGCGGGTGAGACCCAGTACTTC. Translating gives CASSLLAGETQYF.

The chain uses TRBV7-2 and TRBJ2-1; D is possibly TRBD1 (5 bases). CDR3 length: 13 residues. Germline CDR1 is SGHTA and CDR2 is FQGNSA. V dropped 7 bases and J dropped 9 bases, with 16 bases sitting between them. In DNA, the CDR3 is TGTGCCAGCATATTACAAGGGGCGCGTGAGCAGTTCTTC. It translates to CASILQGAREQFF.

This chain links TRBV19 with TRBJ1-5, with D tentatively TRBD1 (6 bases). The V and J ends lost 1 base and 2 bases respectively, with 6 bases between them. The germline gives CDR1 LNHDA, CDR2 SQIVND (reference sequence). The CDR3 is made up of 14 amino acids. The CDR3 coding sequence is TGTGCCAGTAGTATAGGGGGGCGCAATCAGCCCCAGCATTTT. Its protein is CASSIGGRNQPQHF.

This chain links TRBV5-1 with TRBJ1-5; unclear D gene. The V gene lost 5 bases and the J gene lost 5 bases, with 11 bases spanning the gap. CDR1 SGHRS and CDR2 YFSETQ come from the germline V gene. This CDR3 is 13 amino acids long. The CDR3 sequence is CASSSSGDQPQHF. For the CDR3, the DNA is TGCGCCAGCAGTTCGAGCGGCGATCAGCCCCAGCATTTT.

V is TRBV6-5 and J is TRBJ2-2; 10 bases map to TRBD1. V gave up 7 bases and J gave up 7 bases; unmatched junction bases: 9. This CDR3 is built from 15 residues. Per the germline V gene, CDR1 is MNHEY and CDR2 is SVGAGI. Here the CDR3 reads CASKRQGAHSGELFF. The CDR3 coding sequence is TGTGCCAGCAAAAGACAGGGGGCGCATAGCGGGGAGCTGTTTTTT.

The rearrangement links TRBV29-1 to TRBJ1-2; 11 bases fit TRBD1. Per the germline V gene, CDR1 is SQVTM and CDR2 is ANQGSEA. After removal of 6 bases from V and 2 bases from J, the junction contained 5 bases not matched to a gene. This CDR3 spans 14 amino acids. DNA of the CDR3: TGCAGCGTCGGGACAGGGGGAGTGAACTATGGCTACACCTTC. Its translation: CSVGTGGVNYGYTF.

Only a few counts were recorded for this clone. The J gene is TRBJ2-3, the V gene TRBV6-1; TRBD1 aligns across 7 bases. The length of the CDR3 is 13 residues. V was clipped by 6 bases and J by 3 bases; unmatched bases: 3. The germline CDR1 and CDR2 sequences are MNHNS and SASEGT. CDR3 loop: CASRRGQTDTQYF. Written as DNA, the CDR3 is TGTGCCAGCAGGAGGGGGCAGACAGATACGCAGTATTTT.

Details on this clone: The junction does not match germline at one end; this may be a read error. This rearrangement joins TRBV7-3 to TRBJ2-5; 9 positions agree with TRBD1. The CDR3 is 14 amino acids. CDR1 is SGHTA, CDR2 FQGTGA, per germline. The CDR3 here is CASSVTGGRETQYF. The CDR3 coding sequence is TGTGCCAGCAGCGTAACAGGGGGCCGGGAGACCCAGTACTTC.

This chain joins TRBV2 and TRBJ1-5; 7 bases align to TRBD1. Germline lookup yields CDR1 SNHLY and CDR2 FYNNEI. This CDR3 contains 13 residues. Trimming removed 5 bases from V and 4 bases from J; junction bases left unmatched: 2. The CDR3 reads CASSIQGNQPQHF. CDR3 in DNA: TGTGCCAGCAGTATACAGGGGAATCAGCCCCAGCATTTT.

This clone was seen only once. This rearrangement joins TRBV11-1 to TRBJ2-1, with D perhaps TRBD2 (5 bases). The CDR3 covers 17 residues. The ends were cut back, 6 bases at V and 2 bases at J, with 20 bases in the middle. Germline V lookup: CDR1 SGHAT, CDR2 FQDESV (reference sequence). CDR3: CASSRRLGSGTYNEQFF. CDR3 bases: TGTGCCAGCAGTAGGAGGTTAGGGAGTGGGACCTACAATGAGCAGTTCTTC.

This clone was counted once. The chain links TRBV6-5 to TRBJ2-3, with TRBD1 matching over 8 bases. Germline V gene sequence: CDR1 MNHEY, CDR2 SVGAGI. The CDR3 consists of 15 residues. Unmatched junction bases numbered 3, after V lost 4 bases and J lost 0 bases. The CDR3 sequence is CASSSRQGSTDTQYF. CDR3 DNA: TGTGCCAGCAGTTCCCGACAGGGGAGCACAGATACGCAGTATTTT.

The CDR3 spells CASSGGTSSYNEQFF. In nucleotides, the CDR3 is TGTGCCAGCAGTGGGGGGACTAGCTCCTACAATGAGCAGTTCTTC. This chain connects TRBV2 to TRBJ2-1, with 8 positions matching TRBD2. The CDR3 has 15 amino acids. V lost 4 bases and J lost 0; bases outside the gene matches: 2. Germline CDR1 SNHLY, CDR2 FYNNEI.

J is TRBJ2-2 and V is TRBV25-1; tentatively, D is TRBD2 (6 bases). The CDR3 loop spans 17 amino acids. Trimming cost V 6 bases and J 3 bases, with 20 bases left between them. CDR1 is MGHDK and CDR2 is SYGVNS in the germline V gene. CDR3 bases: TGTGCCAGCAGCGGAGTGCGGGGCGAGGACTACACCGGGGAGCTGTTTTTT. It encodes CASSGVRGEDYTGELFF.

This clone was seen a handful of times. This chain uses TRBV28 with TRBJ2-2, with a tentative D call TRBD2 (5 bases). CDR3 length: 15 amino acids. The germline V gene encodes CDR1 MDHEN and CDR2 SYDVKM. Trimming took off 2 bases at V and 7 bases at J, with 14 bases between the two ends. CDR3: CASSLGMEEFGELFF. The CDR3 DNA sequence: TGTGCCAGCAGTTTAGGGATGGAGGAGTTCGGGGAGCTGTTTTTT.

The genes are TRBV9 and TRBJ2-4; D not certain. This CDR3 region has 14 residues. The germline V gene encodes CDR1 SGDLS and CDR2 YYNGEE. Trimming removed 9 bases from V and 0 bases from J, with 13 bases in between. Written as DNA, the CDR3 is TGTGCCACCCGCCGAGGTGGAGCCAAAAACATTCAGTACTTC. It yields the protein CATRRGGAKNIQYF.

The rearrangement uses TRBV4-3 and TRBJ1-5; no firm D call. The V gene lost 0 bases and the J gene lost 0 bases, with 9 bases spanning the gap. CDR1 is LGHNA, CDR2 YSLEER, per germline. This CDR3 spans 16 amino acids. CDR3 amino acids: CASSQERGYSNQPQHF. CDR3 bases: TGCGCCAGCAGCCAAGAAAGAGGATATAGCAATCAGCCCCAGCATTTT.

This chain joins TRBV6-5 and TRBJ1-3; no definite D call. This CDR3 is built from 14 residues. The germline V gene encodes CDR1 MNHEY and CDR2 SVGAGI. The ends were cut back, 8 bases at V and 0 bases at J, with 11 bases in the middle. CDR3 loop: CASEDINSGNTIYF. The CDR3 region has the DNA TGTGCCAGCGAAGACATCAACTCTGGAAACACCATATATTTT.

The V gene is TRBV6-5, the J gene TRBJ1-1; D is possibly TRBD1 (5 bases). This CDR3 region has 15 residues. V gave up 4 bases and J gave up 0 bases, with 12 bases separating them. CDR1 is MNHEY and CDR2 is SVGAGI in the germline V gene. The DNA of the CDR3 is TGTGCCAGCAGTTGGGGAGGGGAGGTGAACACTGAAGCTTTCTTT. Protein sequence: CASSWGGEVNTEAFF.